This T cell receptor beta chain was identified in a study of OX40 agonist ivuxolimab in advanced cancers. This table comes from immunoSEQ multiplex PCR, and its TCRdb copy is limited to in-frame clones, with some not included. This sample yields tens of thousands of clones, of which 85% are seen a single time; over 3.5% belongs to the top ten. The CDR3 is made up of 18 amino acids. Between the trimmed V and J ends, which lost 1 base and 0 bases, there was a span of 16 bases. From germline, CDR1 is LNHDA and CDR2 SQIVND (reference sequence). V gene TRBV19 combines with J gene TRBJ1-5; D is unresolved. The clonotype originates from an adult with an advanced solid tumor such as melanoma, head and neck, liver or kidney cancer. The specimen was CD4+ or CD8+ T cells sorted from blood, collected in a trial of the OX40 agonist ivuxolimab. CDR3 DNA sequence: TGTGCCAGTAGTATAGTAGGGCAGTCGACCTATAGCAATCAGCCCCAGCATTTT. Protein sequence: CASSIVGQSTYSNQPQHF. Full variable domain (remainder filled in from reference TRBV19 and TRBJ1-5): DGGITQSPKYLFRKEGQNVTLSCEQNLNHDAMYWYRQDPGQGLRLIYYSQIVNDFQKGDIAEGYSVSREKKESFPLTVTSAQKNPTAFYLCASSIVGQSTYSNQPQHFGDGTRLSIL.